This paragraph reports one T cell receptor beta chain. Its antigen remains unidentified. The data belong to a study of monozygotic twins with inflammatory bowel disease. Study-level findings and limits: Differences in immunosuppressive treatment may have been a source of added variability in patient repertoires.

The input for each TCR library was roughly 3,800 ng of total RNA. TCRdb re-called the 5' RACE reads, yielding one record per CDR3 amino acid sequence without DNA. Seen in this sample are 150,000 to 200,000 distinct CDR3 sequences; the ten most common clones hold less than 8%. CDR1 is SGHNT and CDR2 is YYREEE in the germline V gene (reference sequence). The CDR3 loop spans 16 amino acids. Blood was drawn at under 3 ml per donor. The origin of this receptor is a human donor with ulcerative colitis or Crohn's disease, or a healthy co-twin of an affected twin (not recorded which). Material for sequencing was blood. The gene calls are TRBV5-4 and TRBJ2-2; TCRdb proposes TRBD1, but this gene call is untestable without DNA. The CDR3 here is CASSDRQGASTGELFF.